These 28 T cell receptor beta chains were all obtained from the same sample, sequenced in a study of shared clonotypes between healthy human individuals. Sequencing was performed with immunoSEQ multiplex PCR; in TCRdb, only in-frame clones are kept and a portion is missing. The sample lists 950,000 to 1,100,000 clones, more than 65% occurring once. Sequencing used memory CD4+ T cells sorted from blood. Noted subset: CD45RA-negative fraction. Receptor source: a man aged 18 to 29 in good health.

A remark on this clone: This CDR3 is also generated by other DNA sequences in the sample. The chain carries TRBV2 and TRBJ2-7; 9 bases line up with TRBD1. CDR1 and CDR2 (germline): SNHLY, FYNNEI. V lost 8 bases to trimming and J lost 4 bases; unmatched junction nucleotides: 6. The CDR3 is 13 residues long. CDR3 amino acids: CASSGGQGYEQYF. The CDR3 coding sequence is TGTGCCAGCTCTGGGGGACAGGGTTACGAGCAGTACTTC.

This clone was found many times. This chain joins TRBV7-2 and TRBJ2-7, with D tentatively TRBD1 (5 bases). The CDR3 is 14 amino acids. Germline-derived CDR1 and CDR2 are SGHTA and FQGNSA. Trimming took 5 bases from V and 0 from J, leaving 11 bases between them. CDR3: CASSPGSHSYEQYF. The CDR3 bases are TGTGCCAGCAGCCCAGGGTCCCACTCCTACGAGCAGTACTTC.

The CDR3 sequence: CASSWRGQDTGELFF. As DNA, the CDR3 is TGCGCCAGCAGCTGGCGGGGACAGGACACCGGGGAGCTGTTTTTT. V is TRBV5-1 and J is TRBJ2-2; the match to TRBD1 covers 8 bases. The germline CDR1 and CDR2 sequences are SGHRS and YFSETQ. J was trimmed by 3 bases and V by 3 bases; bases with no gene match: 4. This CDR3 region has 15 residues.

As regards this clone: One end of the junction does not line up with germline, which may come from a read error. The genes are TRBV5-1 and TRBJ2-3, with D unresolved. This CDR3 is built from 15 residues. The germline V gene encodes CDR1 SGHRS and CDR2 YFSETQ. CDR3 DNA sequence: TGCGCCAGCACCTTGAGTGGCGGAGGCACAGATACGCAGTATTTT. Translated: CASTLSGGGTDTQYF.

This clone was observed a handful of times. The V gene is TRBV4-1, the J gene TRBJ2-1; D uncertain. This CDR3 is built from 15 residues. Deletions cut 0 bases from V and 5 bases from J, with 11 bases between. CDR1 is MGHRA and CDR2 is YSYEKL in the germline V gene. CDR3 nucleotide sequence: TGCGCCAGCAGCCAAGATTATCGTAGGGACAATGAGCAGTTCTTC. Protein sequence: CASSQDYRRDNEQFF.

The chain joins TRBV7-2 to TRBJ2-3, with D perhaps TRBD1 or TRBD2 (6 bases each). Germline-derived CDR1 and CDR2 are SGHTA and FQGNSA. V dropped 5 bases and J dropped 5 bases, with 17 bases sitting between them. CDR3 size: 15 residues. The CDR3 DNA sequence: TGTGCCAGCAGCCCGAGAGGAGGGGGGCTAGATACGCAGTATTTT. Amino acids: CASSPRGGGLDTQYF. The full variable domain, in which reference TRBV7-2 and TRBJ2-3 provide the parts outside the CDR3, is GAGVSQSPSNKVTEKGKDVELRCDPISGHTALYWYRQSLGQGLEFLIYFQGNSAPDKSGLPSDRFSAERTGGSVSTLTIQRTQQEDSAVYLCASSPRGGGLDTQYFGPGTRLTVL.

In DNA, the CDR3 is TGTGCCACCGGGAATAGGGAGAACACTGAAGCTTTCTTT. It is translated as CATGNRENTEAFF. V is TRBV10-3 and J is TRBJ1-1; no definite D call. The germline V and J ends were trimmed by 10 bases and 1 base, with 13 bases remaining between them. Germline V gene data show CDR1 as ENHRY and CDR2 as SYGVKD. The CDR3 is 13 residues long.

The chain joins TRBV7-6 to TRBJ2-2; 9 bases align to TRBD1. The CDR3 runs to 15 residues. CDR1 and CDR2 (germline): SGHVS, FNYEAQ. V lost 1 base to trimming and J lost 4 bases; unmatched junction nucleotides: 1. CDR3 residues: CASSLEDRGTGELFF. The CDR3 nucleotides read TGTGCCAGCAGCTTAGAGGACAGGGGCACCGGGGAGCTGTTTTTT.

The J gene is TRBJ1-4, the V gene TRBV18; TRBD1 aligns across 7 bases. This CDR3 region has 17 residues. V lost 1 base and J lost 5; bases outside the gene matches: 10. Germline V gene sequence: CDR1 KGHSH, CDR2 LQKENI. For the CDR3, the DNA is TGTGCCAGCTCACCACGAGGGCCCCGGGACAGCAATGAAAAACTGTTTTTT. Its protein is CASSPRGPRDSNEKLFF.

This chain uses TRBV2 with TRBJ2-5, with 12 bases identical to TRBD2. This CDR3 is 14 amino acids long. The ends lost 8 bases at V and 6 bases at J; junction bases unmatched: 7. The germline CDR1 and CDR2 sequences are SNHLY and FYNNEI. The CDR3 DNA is TGTGCCAGCGCCGCTAGCGGGGGGGCGAAGACCCAGTACTTC. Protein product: CASAASGGAKTQYF. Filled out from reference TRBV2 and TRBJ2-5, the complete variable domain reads EPEVTQTPSHQVTQMGQEVILRCVPISNHLYFYWYRQILGQKVEFLVSFYNNEISEKSEIFDDQFSVERPDGSNFTLKIRSTKLEDSAMYFCASAASGGAKTQYFGPGTRLLVL.

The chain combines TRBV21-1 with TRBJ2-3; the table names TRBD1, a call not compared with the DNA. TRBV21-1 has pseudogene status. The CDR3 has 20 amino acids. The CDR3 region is CASSKEDSLRYRPSTDTQYF. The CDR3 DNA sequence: TGTGCCAGCAGCAAAGAGGACAGTCTAAGGTACCGTCCTAGCACAGATACGCAGTATTTT.

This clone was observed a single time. The CDR3 bases are TGTGCCAGTAGTATCTTCTGGGGACTTAGTGGTTCGGGGGAGCTGTTTTTT. Translation: CASSIFWGLSGSGELFF. This chain uses TRBV19 with TRBJ2-2; D may be TRBD2 (6 bases). The CDR3 contains 17 residues. Trimming stripped 3 bases from V and 8 bases from J, with 22 bases between. Germline CDR1 reads LNHDA; CDR2 reads SQIVND (reference sequence).

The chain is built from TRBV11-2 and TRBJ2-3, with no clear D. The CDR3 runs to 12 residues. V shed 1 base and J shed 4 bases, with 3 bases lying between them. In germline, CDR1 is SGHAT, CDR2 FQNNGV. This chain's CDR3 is CASSLGADTQYF. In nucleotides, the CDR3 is TGTGCCAGCAGCTTAGGAGCAGATACGCAGTATTTT.

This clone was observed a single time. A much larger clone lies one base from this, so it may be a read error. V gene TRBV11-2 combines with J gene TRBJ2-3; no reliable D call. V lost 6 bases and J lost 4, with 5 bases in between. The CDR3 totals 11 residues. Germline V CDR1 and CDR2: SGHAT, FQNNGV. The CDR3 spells CASSIADTQYF. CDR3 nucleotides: TGTGCCAGCAGTATCGCAGATACGCAGTATTTT.

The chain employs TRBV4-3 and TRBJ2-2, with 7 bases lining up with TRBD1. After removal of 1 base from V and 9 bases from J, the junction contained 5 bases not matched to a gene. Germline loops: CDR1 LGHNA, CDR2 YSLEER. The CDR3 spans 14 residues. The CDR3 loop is CASSQVDRERELFF. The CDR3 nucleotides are TGCGCCAGCAGCCAAGTTGACAGGGAAAGGGAGCTGTTTTTT.

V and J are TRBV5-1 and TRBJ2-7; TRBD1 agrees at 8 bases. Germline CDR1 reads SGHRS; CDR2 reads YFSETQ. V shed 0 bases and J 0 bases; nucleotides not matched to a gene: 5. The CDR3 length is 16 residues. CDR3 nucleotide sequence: TGCGCCAGCAGCTTGGCCGGGACAGGTCACTCCTACGAGCAGTACTTC. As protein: CASSLAGTGHSYEQYF.

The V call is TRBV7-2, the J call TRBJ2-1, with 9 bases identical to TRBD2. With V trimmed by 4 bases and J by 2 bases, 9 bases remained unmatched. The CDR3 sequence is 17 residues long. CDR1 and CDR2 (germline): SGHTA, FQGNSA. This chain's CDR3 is CASSSLTSGGTYNEQFF. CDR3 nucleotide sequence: TGTGCCAGCAGCTCCCTGACTAGCGGCGGGACCTACAATGAGCAGTTCTTC.

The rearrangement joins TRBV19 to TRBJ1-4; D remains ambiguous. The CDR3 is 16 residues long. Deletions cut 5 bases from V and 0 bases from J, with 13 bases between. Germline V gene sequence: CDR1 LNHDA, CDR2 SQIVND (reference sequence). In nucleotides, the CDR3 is TGTGCCAGTAGTGCCCCCCCCGGAGCAACTAATGAAAAACTGTTTTTT. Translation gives CASSAPPGATNEKLFF. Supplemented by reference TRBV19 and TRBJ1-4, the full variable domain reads DGGITQSPKYLFRKEGQNVTLSCEQNLNHDAMYWYRQDPGQGLRLIYYSQIVNDFQKGDIAEGYSVSREKKESFPLTVTSAQKNPTAFYLCASSAPPGATNEKLFFGSGTQLSVL.

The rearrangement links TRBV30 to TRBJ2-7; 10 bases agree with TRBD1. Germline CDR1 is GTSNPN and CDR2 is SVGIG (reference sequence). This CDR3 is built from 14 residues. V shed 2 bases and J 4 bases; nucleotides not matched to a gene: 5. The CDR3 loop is CAWSRTGGGYEQYF. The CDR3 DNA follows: TGTGCCTGGAGTCGGACAGGGGGAGGGTACGAGCAGTACTTC.

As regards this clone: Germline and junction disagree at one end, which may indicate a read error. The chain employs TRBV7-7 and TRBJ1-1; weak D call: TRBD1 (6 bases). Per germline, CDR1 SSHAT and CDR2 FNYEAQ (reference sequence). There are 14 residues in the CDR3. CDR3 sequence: CASSLSGANTEAFF. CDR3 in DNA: TGTGCTAGCAGCTTATCAGGGGCGAACACTGAAGCTTTCTTT.

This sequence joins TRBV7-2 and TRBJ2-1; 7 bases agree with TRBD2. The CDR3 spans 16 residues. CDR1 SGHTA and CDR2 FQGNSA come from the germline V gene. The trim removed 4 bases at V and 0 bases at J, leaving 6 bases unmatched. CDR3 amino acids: CASSSSSGSSYNEQFF. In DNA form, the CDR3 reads TGTGCCAGCAGCTCGTCTAGCGGCAGCTCCTACAATGAGCAGTTCTTC.

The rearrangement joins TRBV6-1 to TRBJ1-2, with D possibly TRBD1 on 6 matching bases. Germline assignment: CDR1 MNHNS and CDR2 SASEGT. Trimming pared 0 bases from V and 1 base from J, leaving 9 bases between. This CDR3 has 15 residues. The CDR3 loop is CASSEAGGNNYGYTF. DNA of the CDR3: TGTGCCAGCAGTGAAGCAGGGGGGAATAACTATGGCTACACCTTC.

Here the CDR3 DNA reads TGTGCCAGCAGCTTTTCGGGCGCGGTAGCCCAGTACTTC. It yields the protein CASSFSGAVAQYF. This chain connects TRBV11-2 to TRBJ2-5; no clear D. This CDR3 spans 13 amino acids. Germline V gene data show CDR1 as SGHAT and CDR2 as FQNNGV. V gave up 3 bases and J gave up 9 bases, with 14 bases separating them.

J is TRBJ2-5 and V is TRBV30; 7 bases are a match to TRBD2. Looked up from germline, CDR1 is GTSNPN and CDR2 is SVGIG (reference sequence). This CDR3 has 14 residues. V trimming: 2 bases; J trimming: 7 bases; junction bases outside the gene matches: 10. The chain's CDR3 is CAWSPTSTGGTQYF. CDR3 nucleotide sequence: TGTGCCTGGAGTCCGACTAGCACGGGGGGGACCCAGTACTTC.

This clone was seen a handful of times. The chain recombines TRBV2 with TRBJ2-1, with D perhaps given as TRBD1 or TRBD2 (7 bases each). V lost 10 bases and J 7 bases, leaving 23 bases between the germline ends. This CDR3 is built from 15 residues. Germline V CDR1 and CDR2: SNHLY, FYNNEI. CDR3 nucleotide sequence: TGTGCCACCTCCCCAGGGGGAGCGGGAAGGAATGAGCAGTTCTTC. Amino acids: CATSPGGAGRNEQFF.

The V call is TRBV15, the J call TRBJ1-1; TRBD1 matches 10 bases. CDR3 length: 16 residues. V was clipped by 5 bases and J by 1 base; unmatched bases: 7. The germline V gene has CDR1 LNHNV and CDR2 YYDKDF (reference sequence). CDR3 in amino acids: CATSPTRDRGNTEAFF. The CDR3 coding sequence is TGTGCCACCAGCCCAACGCGGGACAGGGGGAACACTGAAGCTTTCTTT.

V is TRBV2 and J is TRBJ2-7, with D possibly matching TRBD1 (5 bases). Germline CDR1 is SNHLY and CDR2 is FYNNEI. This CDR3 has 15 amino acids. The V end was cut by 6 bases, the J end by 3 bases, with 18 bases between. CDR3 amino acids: CASRQGVAMNYEQYF. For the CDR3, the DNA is TGTGCCAGCAGACAAGGGGTGGCAATGAACTACGAGCAGTACTTC.

The CDR3 bases are TGCGCCAGCAGCTTTGGGGCGGGTACCAGCTCCTACGAGCAGTACTTC. Amino acids: CASSFGAGTSSYEQYF. J is TRBJ2-7 and V is TRBV5-1; D possibly uses TRBD1 or TRBD2 (5 bases each). Germline V lookup: CDR1 SGHRS, CDR2 YFSETQ. The CDR3 totals 16 residues. Trimming left V 2 bases short and J 0 bases short, with 15 bases between.